The clone carrying this TCR beta chain occurred many times. Its cognate antigen is unknown. Deletions cut 5 bases from V and 5 bases from J, with 10 bases between. Germline V gives CDR1 SGHAT, CDR2 FQNNGV. This CDR3 has 13 amino acids. TCRdb processed the 5' RACE reads anew with MiXCR; each CDR3 protein has one entry. The sample carries 56,000 or so distinct CDR3 sequences, over 12% recorded once. The source of the sample is a study of early T cells in non-severe SARS-CoV-2 infection. The study, taken as a whole, reports: Anti-spike CD8 responses were favored by VDJdb matching, which missed private and CD4 specificities.

The chain couples TRBV11-2 to TRBJ2-1; tentative D call: TRBD2 (6 bases). The sequencing here drew on whole blood, taken at baseline. The sequence was obtained from an adult who was a healthcare worker with PCR-confirmed SARS-CoV-2 infection or an uninfected control (not recorded which). CDR3 sequence reads: CASSRGLDNEQFF. CDR3 coding DNA: TGTGCCAGCAGCCGGGGACTGGACAATGAGCAGTTCTTC.